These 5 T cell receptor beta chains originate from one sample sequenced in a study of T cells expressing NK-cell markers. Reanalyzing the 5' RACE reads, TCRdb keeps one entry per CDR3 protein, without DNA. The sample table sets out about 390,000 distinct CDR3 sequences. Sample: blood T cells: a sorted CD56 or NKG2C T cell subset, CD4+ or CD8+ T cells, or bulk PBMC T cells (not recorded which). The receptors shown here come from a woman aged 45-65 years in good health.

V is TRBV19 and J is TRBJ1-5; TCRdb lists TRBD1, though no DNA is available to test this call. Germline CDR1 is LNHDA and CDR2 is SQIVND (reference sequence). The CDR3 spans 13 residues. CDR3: CASLDRGNQPQHF.

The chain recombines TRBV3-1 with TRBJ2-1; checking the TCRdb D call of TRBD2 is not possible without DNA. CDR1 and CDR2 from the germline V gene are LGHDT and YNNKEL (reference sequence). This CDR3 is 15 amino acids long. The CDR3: CASRPGTPPYNEQFF.

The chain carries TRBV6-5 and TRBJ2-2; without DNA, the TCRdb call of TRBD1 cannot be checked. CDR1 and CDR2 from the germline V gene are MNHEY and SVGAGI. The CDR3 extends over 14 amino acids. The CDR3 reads CASNTKGGSGELFF.

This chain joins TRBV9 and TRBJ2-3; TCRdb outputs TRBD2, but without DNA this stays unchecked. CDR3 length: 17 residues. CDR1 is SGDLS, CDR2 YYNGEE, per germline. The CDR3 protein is CASSPGETSGRANTQYF.

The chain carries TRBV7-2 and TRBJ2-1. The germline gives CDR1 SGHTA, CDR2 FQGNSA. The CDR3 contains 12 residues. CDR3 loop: CASSFSVDEQFF.